This T cell receptor (beta chain) emerged from a study of cytotoxic CD8 clonotypes in ibrutinib-treated CLL. Sequencing used immunoSEQ multiplex PCR; TCRdb keeps in-frame clones, though not all of them. This table holds 150,000 or so clones, about 88% found once. The TCR sequence derives from a human donor with chronic lymphocytic leukemia. The sample here was PBMCs, taken at disease progression, from a patient treated with ibrutinib.

CDR3 in DNA: TGCGCCAGCAGCTTGGGTTGGGGACTAGCGGGAGAGACCCAGTACTTC. Its translation is CASSLGWGLAGETQYF. This chain links TRBV5-1 with TRBJ2-5; 12 nucleotides match TRBD2. Losses at the gene ends were 0 bases for V and 4 bases for J; bases not matched to a gene: 4. The CDR3 is made up of 16 amino acids. Per the germline V gene, CDR1 is SGHRS and CDR2 is YFSETQ.